The entry below gives a single TCR beta chain sequence along with its context. Its antigen is unknown. This entry belongs to a study of identifying expanded T cells in peripheral blood. Study-level results: Over two and four weeks, about 15 and 19 clones changed, versus 1.2 between replicates. Across healthy donors, higher total template counts meant significantly greater roughly two-week count variance.

The data were produced by immunoSEQ multiplex PCR, yet TCRdb's version contains in-frame clones alone and is incomplete. Of some 72,000 clones in the sample, 85% to 90% are singletons; the top ten hold roughly 3.5%. The germline CDR1 and CDR2 sequences are MNHEY and SMNVEV (reference sequence). V shed 7 bases and J shed 0 bases, with 12 bases lying between them. The CDR3 spans 14 residues. Healthy donors had no documented immune events, such as infections, while sampled. This chain joins TRBV27 and TRBJ1-2; D is possibly TRBD1 (6 bases). Input material: blood. This TCR was recovered from a person between 18 and 75 years old in good health. The CDR3 nucleotides read TGTGCCAGCATGACCAGGGGACCTAACTATGGCTACACCTTC. This codes for CASMTRGPNYGYTF.